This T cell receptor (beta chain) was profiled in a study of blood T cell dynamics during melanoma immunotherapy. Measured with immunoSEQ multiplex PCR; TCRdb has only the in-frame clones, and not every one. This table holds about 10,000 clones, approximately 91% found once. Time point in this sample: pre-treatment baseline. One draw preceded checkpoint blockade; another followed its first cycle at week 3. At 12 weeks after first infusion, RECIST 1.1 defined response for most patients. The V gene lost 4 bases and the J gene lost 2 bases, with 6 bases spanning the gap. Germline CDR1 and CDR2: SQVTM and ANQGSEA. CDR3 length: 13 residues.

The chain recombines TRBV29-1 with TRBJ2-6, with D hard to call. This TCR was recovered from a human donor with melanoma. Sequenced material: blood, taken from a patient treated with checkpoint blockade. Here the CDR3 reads CSVAIAGANVLTF. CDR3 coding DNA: TGCAGCGTTGCCATCGCTGGGGCCAACGTCCTGACTTTC.